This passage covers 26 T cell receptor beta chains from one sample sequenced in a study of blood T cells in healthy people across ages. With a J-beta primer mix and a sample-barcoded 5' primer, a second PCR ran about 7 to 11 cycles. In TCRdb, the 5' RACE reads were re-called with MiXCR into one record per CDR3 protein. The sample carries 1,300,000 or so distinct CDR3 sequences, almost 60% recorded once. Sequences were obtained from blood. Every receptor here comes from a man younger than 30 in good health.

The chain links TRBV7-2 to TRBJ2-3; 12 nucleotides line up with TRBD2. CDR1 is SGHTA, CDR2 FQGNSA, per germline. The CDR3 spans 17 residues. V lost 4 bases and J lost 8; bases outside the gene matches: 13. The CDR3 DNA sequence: TGTGCCAGCAGCTATCCCGAGACTAGCGGGGGCCGTGCTACGCAGTATTTT. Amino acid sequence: CASSYPETSGGRATQYF.

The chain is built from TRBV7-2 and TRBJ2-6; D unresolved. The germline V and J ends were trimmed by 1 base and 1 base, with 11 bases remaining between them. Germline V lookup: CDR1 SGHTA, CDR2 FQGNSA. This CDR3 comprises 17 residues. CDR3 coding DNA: TGTGCCAGCAGCTTAGTAGAGCTAGAGTCTGGGGCCAACGTCCTGACTTTC. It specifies CASSLVELESGANVLTF.

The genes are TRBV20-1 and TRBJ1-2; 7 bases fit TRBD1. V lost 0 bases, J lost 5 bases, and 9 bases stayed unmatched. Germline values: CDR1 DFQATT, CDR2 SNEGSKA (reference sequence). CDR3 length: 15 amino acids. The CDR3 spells CSARDHRGLGYGYTF. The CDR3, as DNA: TGCAGTGCTAGAGATCATAGGGGGCTTGGGTATGGCTACACCTTC.

The CDR3 coding sequence is TGTGCCAGCAGTTTCGACAGGGTATTCGTGTACGAGCAGTACTTC. It codes for CASSFDRVFVYEQYF. This rearrangement joins TRBV2 to TRBJ2-7; TRBD1 matches 7 bases. CDR3 length: 15 amino acids. The V gene end was trimmed by 5 bases and the J gene end by 4 bases; junction bases not matched to a gene: 11. The germline V gene encodes CDR1 SNHLY and CDR2 FYNNEI.

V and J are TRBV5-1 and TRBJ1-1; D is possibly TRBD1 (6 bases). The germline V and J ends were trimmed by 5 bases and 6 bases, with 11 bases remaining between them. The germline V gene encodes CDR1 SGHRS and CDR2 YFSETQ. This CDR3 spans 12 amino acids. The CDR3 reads CASSKTGSEAFF. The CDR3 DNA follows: TGCGCCAGCAGTAAGACAGGCTCTGAAGCTTTCTTT.

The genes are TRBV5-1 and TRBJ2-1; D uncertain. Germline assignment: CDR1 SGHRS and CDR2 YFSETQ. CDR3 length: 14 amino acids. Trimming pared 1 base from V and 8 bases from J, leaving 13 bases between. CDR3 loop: CASSLNREGYEQFF. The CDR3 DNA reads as TGCGCCAGCAGCTTGAATAGGGAAGGCTATGAGCAGTTCTTC.

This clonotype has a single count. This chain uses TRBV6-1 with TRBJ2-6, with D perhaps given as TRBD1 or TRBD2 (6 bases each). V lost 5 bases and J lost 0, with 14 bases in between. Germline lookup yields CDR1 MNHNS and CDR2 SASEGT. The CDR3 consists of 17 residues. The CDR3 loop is CASSQRGAGSGANVLTF. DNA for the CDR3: TGTGCCAGCAGTCAGAGGGGGGCCGGCTCTGGGGCCAACGTCCTGACTTTC.

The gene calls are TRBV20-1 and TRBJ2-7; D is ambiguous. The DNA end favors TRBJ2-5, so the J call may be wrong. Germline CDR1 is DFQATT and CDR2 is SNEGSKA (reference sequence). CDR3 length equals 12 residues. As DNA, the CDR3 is TGCAGTGCTAGAGATGACTTGGAGACCCAGTACTTC. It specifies CSARDDLETQYF.

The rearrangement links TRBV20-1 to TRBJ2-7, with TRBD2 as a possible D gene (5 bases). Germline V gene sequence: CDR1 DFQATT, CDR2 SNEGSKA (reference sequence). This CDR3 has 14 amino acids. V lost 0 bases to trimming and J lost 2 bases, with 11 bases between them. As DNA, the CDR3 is TGCAGTGCTAGAGATATCCGGGGAACCTACGAGCAGTACTTC. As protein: CSARDIRGTYEQYF.

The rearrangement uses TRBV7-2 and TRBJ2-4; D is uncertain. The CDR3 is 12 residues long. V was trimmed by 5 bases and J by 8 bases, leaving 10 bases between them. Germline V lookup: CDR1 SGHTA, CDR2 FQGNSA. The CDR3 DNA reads TGTGCCAGCAGCGTAAACCCGGACATTCAGTACTTC. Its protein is CASSVNPDIQYF.

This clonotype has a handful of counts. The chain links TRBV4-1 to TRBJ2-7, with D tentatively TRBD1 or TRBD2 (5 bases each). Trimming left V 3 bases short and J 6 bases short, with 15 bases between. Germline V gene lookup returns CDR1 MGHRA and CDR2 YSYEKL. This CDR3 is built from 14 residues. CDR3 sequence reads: CASSHPGTSVEQYF. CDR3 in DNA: TGCGCCAGCAGCCATCCCGGGACCTCGGTCGAGCAGTACTTC.

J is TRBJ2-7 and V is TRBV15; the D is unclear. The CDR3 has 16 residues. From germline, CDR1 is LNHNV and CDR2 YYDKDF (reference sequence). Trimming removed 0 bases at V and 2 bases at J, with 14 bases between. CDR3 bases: TGTGCCACCAGCAGAGATCACACCGAAGGCCCCTACGAGCAGTACTTC. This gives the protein CATSRDHTEGPYEQYF.

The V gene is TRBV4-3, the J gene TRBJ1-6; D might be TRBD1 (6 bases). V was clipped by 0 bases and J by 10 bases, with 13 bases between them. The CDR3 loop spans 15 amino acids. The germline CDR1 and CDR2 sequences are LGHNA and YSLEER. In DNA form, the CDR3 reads TGCGCCAGCAGCCAAGAGGGGCAGGGGTTATCACCCCTCCACTTT. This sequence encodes CASSQEGQGLSPLHF.

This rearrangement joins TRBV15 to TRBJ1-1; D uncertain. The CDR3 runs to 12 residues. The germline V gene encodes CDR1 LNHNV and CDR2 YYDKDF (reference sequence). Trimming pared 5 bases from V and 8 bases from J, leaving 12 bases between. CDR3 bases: TGTGCCACCAGCCCTGGAACCAGCGAAGCTTTCTTT. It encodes CATSPGTSEAFF.

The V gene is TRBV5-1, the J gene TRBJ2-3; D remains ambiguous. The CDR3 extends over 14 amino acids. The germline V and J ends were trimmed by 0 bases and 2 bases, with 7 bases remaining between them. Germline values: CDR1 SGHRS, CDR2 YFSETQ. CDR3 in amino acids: CASSLDYSTDTQYF. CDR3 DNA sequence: TGCGCCAGCAGCTTGGACTACTCCACAGATACGCAGTATTTT. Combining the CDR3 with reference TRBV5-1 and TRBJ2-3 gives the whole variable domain KAGVTQTPRYLIKTRGQQVTLSCSPISGHRSVSWYQQTPGQGLQFLFEYFSETQRNKGNFPGRFSGRQFSNSRSEMNVSTLELGDSALYLCASSLDYSTDTQYFGPGTRLTVL.

The CDR3 reads CASSPTTSSYNEQYF. Written as DNA, the CDR3 is TGTGCCAGCAGCCCCACAACGAGCTCCTACAATGAGCAGTACTTC. The V gene is TRBV12-3 or TRBV12-4, the J gene TRBJ2-1, with unresolved D. The J call may be faulty, since TRBJ2-7 better matches the DNA end. The CDR3 runs 15 residues.

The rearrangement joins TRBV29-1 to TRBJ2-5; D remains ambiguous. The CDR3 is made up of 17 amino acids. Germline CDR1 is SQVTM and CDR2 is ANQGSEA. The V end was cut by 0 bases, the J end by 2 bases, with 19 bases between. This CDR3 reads CSVEDYGRDKRQETQYF. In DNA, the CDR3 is TGCAGCGTTGAAGATTATGGGCGCGACAAACGTCAAGAGACCCAGTACTTC. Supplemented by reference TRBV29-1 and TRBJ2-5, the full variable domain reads SAVISQKPSRDICQRGTSLTIQCQVDSQVTMMFWYRQQPGQSLTLIATANQGSEATYESGFVIDKFPISRPNLTFSTLTVSNMSPEDSSIYLCSVEDYGRDKRQETQYFGPGTRLLVL.

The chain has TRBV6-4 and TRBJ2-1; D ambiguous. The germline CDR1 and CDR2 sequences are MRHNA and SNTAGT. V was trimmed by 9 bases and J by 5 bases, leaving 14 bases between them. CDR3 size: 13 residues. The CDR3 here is CASSVDGHNEQFF. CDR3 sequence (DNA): TGTGCCAGTTCCGTGGACGGCCACAATGAGCAGTTCTTC.

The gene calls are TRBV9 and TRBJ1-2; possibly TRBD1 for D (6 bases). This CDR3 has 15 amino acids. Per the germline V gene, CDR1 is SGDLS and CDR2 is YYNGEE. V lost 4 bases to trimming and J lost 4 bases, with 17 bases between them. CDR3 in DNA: TGTGCCAGCAGCCCAGCGGGAGCCAGGGGCTATGGCTACACCTTC. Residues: CASSPAGARGYGYTF.

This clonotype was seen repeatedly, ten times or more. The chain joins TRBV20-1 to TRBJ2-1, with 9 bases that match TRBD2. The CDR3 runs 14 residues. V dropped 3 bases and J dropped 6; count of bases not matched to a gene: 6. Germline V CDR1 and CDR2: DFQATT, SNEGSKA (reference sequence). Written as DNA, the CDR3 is TGCAGTGCTAGCACCCAGCGGGAGGCCAATGAGCAGTTCTTC. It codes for CSASTQREANEQFF.

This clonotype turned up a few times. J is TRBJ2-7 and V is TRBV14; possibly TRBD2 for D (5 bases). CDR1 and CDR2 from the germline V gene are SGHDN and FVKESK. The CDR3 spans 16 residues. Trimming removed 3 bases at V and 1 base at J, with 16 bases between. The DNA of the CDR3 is TGTGCCAGCAGCCATCCCCCGGGGTCCAGATCCTACGAGCAGTACTTC. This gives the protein CASSHPPGSRSYEQYF.

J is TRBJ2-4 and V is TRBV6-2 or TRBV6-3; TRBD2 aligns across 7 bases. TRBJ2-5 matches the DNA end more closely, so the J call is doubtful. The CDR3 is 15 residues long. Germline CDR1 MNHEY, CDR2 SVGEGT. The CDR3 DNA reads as TGTGCCAGCAGTTACCTCGAGCGGGGCGGAGAGACCCAGTACTTC. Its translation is CASSYLERGGETQYF.

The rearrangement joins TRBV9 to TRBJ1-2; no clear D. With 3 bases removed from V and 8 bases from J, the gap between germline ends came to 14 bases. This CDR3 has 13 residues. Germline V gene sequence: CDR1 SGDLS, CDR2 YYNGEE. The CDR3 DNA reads TGTGCCAGCAGCGCTCGGTCAGTCCTAGGCTACACCTTC. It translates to CASSARSVLGYTF.

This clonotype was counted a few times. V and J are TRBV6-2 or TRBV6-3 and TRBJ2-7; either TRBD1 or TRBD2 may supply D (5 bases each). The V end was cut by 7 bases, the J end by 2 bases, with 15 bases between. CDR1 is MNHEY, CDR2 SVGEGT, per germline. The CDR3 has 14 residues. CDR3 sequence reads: CASMGRGVAYEQYF. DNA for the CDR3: TGTGCCAGCATGGGACGAGGAGTGGCCTACGAGCAGTACTTC.

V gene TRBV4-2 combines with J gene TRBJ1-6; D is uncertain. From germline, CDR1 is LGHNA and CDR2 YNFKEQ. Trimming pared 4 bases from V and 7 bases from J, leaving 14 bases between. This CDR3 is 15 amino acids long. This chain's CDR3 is CASSPLRESNSPLHF. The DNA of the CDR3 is TGTGCCAGCAGCCCTCTCCGGGAGTCGAATTCACCCCTCCACTTT.

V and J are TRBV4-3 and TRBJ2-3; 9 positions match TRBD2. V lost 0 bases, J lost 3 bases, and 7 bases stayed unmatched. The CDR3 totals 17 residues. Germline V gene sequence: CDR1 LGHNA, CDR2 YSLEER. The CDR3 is CASSQDIGGGATDTQYF. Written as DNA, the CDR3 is TGCGCCAGCAGCCAAGATATTGGCGGGGGGGCGACAGATACGCAGTATTTT.